Detailed here is one T cell receptor (beta chain). CDR1 is WSHSY, CDR2 SAAADI, per germline. The V end lost 2 bases, the J end lost 8 bases, and 12 bases lay between the germline ends. The CDR3 spans 14 residues. This record belongs to a study of shared clonotypes between healthy human individuals. Study details: Donor composition was a couple of women and a few men, aged 18 to 49. CD8 memory received one plate per donor, CD8 naive two, CD4 memory three and CD4 naive three.

TCRdb keeps only in-frame clones here, not all; method: immunoSEQ multiplex PCR. The table has 1,500,000 or so clones, around 95% seen once. Sequencing was carried out using naive CD4+ T cells sorted from blood. Subset here: CD45RA+ positively selected. The sequence was obtained from a man aged 25 to 40 in good health. This chain links TRBV10-2 with TRBJ1-4; D is unclear. The CDR3 sequence: CASSEGGLSEKLFF. The CDR3 DNA is TGCGCCAGCAGTGAGGGAGGATTAAGCGAAAAACTGTTTTTT.